This TCR beta chain was recorded in a study of blood T cell repertoires in COVID-19. About the study: Material from acute and convalescent COVID-19 was sourced from the United States, Italy and Spain. Sources were T cells, B-cell-depleted T cells, or PBMCs; the material itself was cDNA or gDNA.

Authors' data handling: Amplification of reference gene primers provided the estimated nucleated cell counts. The data were produced by immunoSEQ multiplex PCR, yet TCRdb's version contains in-frame clones alone and is incomplete. V and J calls and clone size follow that table, whereas D and trimming were derived from the DNA. Found here are 29,000 or so clones, approximately 92% of them singletons; the top ten hold 10%. There are 17 residues in the CDR3. J was trimmed by 0 bases and V by 3 bases; bases with no gene match: 5. Germline values: CDR1 SGHTA, CDR2 FQGNSA. The sequenced sample was peripheral blood. The TCR sequence derives from a man in his sixties with acute or convalescent COVID-19. This chain joins TRBV7-2 and TRBJ1-6, with 7 nucleotides matching TRBD1. This CDR3 is CASSLTGPVSYNSPLHF. DNA of the CDR3: TGTGCCAGCAGCTTGACAGGGCCCGTCTCCTATAATTCACCCCTCCACTTT. The full variable domain, completed using reference TRBV7-2 and TRBJ1-6, is GAGVSQSPSNKVTEKGKDVELRCDPISGHTALYWYRQSLGQGLEFLIYFQGNSAPDKSGLPSDRFSAERTGGSVSTLTIQRTQQEDSAVYLCASSLTGPVSYNSPLHFGNGTRLTVT.